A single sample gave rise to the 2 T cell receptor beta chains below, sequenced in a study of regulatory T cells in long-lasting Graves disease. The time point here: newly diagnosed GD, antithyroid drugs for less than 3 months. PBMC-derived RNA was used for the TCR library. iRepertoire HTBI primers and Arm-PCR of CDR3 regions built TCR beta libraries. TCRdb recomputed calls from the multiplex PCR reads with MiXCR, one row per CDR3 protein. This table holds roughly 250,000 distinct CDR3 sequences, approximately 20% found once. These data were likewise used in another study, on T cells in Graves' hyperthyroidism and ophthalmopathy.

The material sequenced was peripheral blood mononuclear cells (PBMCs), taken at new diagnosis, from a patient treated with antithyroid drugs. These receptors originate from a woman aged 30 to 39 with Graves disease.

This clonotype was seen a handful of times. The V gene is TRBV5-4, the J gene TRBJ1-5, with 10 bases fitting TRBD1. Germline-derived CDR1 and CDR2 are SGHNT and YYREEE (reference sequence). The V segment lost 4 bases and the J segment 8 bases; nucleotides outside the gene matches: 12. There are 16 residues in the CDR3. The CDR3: CASSREGTGDLKPQHF. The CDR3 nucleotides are TGTGCCAGCAGCCGTGAGGGGACAGGGGACTTGAAGCCCCAGCATTTT.

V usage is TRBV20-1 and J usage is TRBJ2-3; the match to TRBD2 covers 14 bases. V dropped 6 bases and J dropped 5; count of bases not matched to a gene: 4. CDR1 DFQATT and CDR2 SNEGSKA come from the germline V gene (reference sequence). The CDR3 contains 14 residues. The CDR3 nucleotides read TGCAGTGCGACTAGCGGGGGGGCTAGAGATACGCAGTATTTT. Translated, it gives CSATSGGARDTQYF.